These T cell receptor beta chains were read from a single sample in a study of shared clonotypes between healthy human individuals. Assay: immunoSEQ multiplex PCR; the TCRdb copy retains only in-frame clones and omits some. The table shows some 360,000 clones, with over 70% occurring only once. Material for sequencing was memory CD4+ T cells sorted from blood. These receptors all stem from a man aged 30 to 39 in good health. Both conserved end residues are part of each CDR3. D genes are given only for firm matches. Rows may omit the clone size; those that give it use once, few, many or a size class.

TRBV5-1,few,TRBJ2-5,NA,TGCGCCAGCAGCAGACTCCAAGAGACCCAGTACTTC,CASSRLQETQYF
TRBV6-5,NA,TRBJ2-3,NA,TGTGCCAGCAGTCACACTGGACTGAGCACAGATACGCAGTATTTT,CASSHTGLSTDTQYF
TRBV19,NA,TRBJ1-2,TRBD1,TGTGCCAGTAGGGACAGGGGGCCCCGCTACACCTTC,CASRDRGPRYTF
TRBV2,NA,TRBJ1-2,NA,TGTGCCGGCACCGGGGCCCTAACTAACTATGGCTACACCTTC,CAGTGALTNYGYTF
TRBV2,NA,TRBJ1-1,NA,TGTGCCAGCAGTTACCAGGGATTAGGGACTGAAGCTTTCTTT,CASSYQGLGTEAFF
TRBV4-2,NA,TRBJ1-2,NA,TGTGCCAGCAGCTTGTTATCGGAGACCTATGGCTACACCTTC,CASSLLSETYGYTF
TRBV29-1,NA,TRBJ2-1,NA,TGCAGCGTTGTAATTGGGGGGTCTGGTAATGAGCAGTTCTTC,CSVVIGGSGNEQFF
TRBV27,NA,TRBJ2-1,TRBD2,TGTGCCAGCAGTTTGTTGGGACTAGCGGGAATAGGCGGTGAGCAGTTCTTC,CASSLLGLAGIGGEQFF
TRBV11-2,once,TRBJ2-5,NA,TGTGCCAGCAGCATCGACCATCAAGAGACCCAGTACTTC,CASSIDHQETQYF
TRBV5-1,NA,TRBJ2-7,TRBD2,TGCGCCAGCAGCTTGGGCATCTGGACTAGCGGGATCTCCTACGAGCAGTACTTC,CASSLGIWTSGISYEQYF
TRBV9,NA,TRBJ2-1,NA,TGTGCCAGCAGCGTAGACTACGCCTCGAATGAGCAGTTCTTC,CASSVDYASNEQFF
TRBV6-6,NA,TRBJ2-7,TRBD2,TGTGCCAGCAGTGCCGGACTAGCGGGACCGCCCTACGAGCAGTACTTC,CASSAGLAGPPYEQYF
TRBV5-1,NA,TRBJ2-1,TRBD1,TGCGCCAGCAGCTCGGGACAGGGGTTATCCTACAATGAGCAGTTCTTC,CASSSGQGLSYNEQFF
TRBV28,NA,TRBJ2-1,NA,TGTGCCAGCAGTTCCCGCCTCCGAGAGCAGTTCTTC,CASSSRLREQFF
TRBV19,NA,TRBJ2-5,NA,TGTGCCAGTAGTTCAGACCGGCGGAGGGAGACCCAGTACTTC,CASSSDRRRETQYF
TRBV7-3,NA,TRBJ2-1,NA,TGTGCCAGCAGCCCCGGACCGACCAATGAGCAGTTCTTC,CASSPGPTNEQFF
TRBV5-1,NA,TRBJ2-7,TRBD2,TGCGCCAGCAGCTTACTAGCGGCCAGCTCCTACGAGCAGTACTTC,CASSLLAASSYEQYF
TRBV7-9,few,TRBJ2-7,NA,TGTGCCAGCAGCCAGGGTAGAGGCTCCGAGCAGTACTTC,CASSQGRGSEQYF
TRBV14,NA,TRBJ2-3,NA,TGTGCCAGCAGCCAAATACAGCCTTACACAGATACGCAGTATTTT,CASSQIQPYTDTQYF
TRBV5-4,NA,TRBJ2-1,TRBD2,TGTGCCAGCAGCTCTATTAGCGGGAACCCAACCTACAATGAGCAGTTCTTC,CASSSISGNPTYNEQFF
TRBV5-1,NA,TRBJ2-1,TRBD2,TGCGCCAGCAGCTTGGCGAATAGCGGGATCAATGAGCAGTTCTTC,CASSLANSGINEQFF
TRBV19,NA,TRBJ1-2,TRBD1,TGTGCCAGTAGTACCTCCGGGACAGGGACCTATGGCTACACCTTC,CASSTSGTGTYGYTF
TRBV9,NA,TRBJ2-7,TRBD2,TGTGCCAGCAGCGCTGGGGGGGGACTAGCGGGAGACGAGCAGTACTTC,CASSAGGGLAGDEQYF
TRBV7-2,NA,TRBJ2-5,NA,TGTGCCAGCAGCCATGGCGGGTACCAAGAGACCCAGTACTTC,CASSHGGYQETQYF
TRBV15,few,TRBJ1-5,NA,TGTGCCACCAGCAGAGATTGGGCCGGTGATCAGCCCCAGCATTTT,CATSRDWAGDQPQHF
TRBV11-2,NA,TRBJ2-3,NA,TGTGCCAGCAGCTTAGATAGCCCAGATACGCAGTATTTT,CASSLDSPDTQYF
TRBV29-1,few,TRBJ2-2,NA,TGCAGCGTCATCTTGGGTGCGAGCACCGGGGAGCTGTTTTTT,CSVILGASTGELFF
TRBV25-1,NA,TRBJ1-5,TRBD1,TGTGCCAGCCGACAGGGCTGGCAGCCCCAGCATTTT,CASRQGWQPQHF
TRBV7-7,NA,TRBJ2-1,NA,TGTGCTAGCAGCTCACAAGCGGCAGGTGAGCAGTTCTTC,CASSSQAAGEQFF
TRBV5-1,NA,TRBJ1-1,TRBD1,TGCGCCAGCAGCTTCCAACAGGGGGACACTGAAGCTTTCTTT,CASSFQQGDTEAFF
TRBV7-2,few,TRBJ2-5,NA,TGTGCCAGCAGCTTAAAAGAGACCCAGTACTTC,CASSLKETQYF
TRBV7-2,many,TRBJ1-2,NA,TGTGCCAGCAGCTTAGGTGCCGCCTTAACTCCCTATGGCTACACCTTC,CASSLGAALTPYGYTF
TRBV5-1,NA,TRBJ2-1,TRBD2,TGCGCCAGCAGCTTGGATGCGGGAGGAGGCGTAAATGAGCAGTTCTTC,CASSLDAGGGVNEQFF
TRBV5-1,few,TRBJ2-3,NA,TGCGCCAGCAGCTTGGCCGTGGAGTATTTGACAGATACGCAGTATTTT,CASSLAVEYLTDTQYF
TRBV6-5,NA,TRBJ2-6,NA,TGTGCCAGCAGTTCCCACGACTCTGGGGCCAACGTCCTGACTTTC,CASSSHDSGANVLTF
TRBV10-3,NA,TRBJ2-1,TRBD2,TGTGCCATCAGTGGGAGCGGGAGCTCCTACAATGAGCAGTTCTTC,CAISGSGSSYNEQFF
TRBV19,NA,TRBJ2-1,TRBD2,TGTGCCAGTACCCTAGGGACTAGCGGGACTAATGAGCAGTTCTTC,CASTLGTSGTNEQFF
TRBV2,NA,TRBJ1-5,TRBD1,TGTGCCAGCAGTGATCACCTTGGGACAGGGGGCGATCAGCCCCAGCATTTT,CASSDHLGTGGDQPQHF
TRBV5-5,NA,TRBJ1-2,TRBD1,TGTGCCAGCAGCTTGGTGGGACAGGGTGGCTATGGCTACACCTTC,CASSLVGQGGYGYTF
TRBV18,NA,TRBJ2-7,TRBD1,TGTGCCAGCTCAGCGGACAGGGGATACGAGCAGTACTTC,CASSADRGYEQYF